The sequence of this TCR beta chain was determined in a study of untreated major depressive disorder. Study-wide findings and caveats: Only three preselected Vbeta families were compared in sequencing. Depressed patients' CD4+ T cells carried increased TRBV05-01 (Vbeta 5.1) usage versus control CD4+ T cells. TRBV25-01 and TRBV02-01 followed the flow pattern without significance.

Each depressed patient was pairwise matched to a non-depressed control for sex, age, current smoking status and body mass index. This clone showed up just once. Its antigen is as yet unknown. The CDR3 consists of 14 residues. The V and J ends lost 4 bases and 2 bases, in that order; junction bases with no gene match: 4. Germline CDR1 SGHNT, CDR2 YENEEA. Here immunoSEQ multiplex PCR was the method, and the copy in TCRdb shows in-frame clones only, minus some. This table has just under 20,000 clones, more than 70% appearing once. This receptor was obtained from a woman in her 30s in good health. Sequencing was done on a sample of CD4+ T cells from PBMCs. The chain is built from TRBV11-3 and TRBJ2-5; 7 bases map to TRBD2. The CDR3 reads CASSSASGQETQYF. CDR3 coding DNA: TGTGCCAGCAGCTCCGCTAGCGGACAAGAGACCCAGTACTTC.